Listed below are T cell receptor beta chains from one sample, sequenced in a study of cytomegalovirus exposure and HLA in healthy donors. Generated by immunoSEQ multiplex PCR, the TCRdb table keeps only in-frame clones and is missing some. The sample lists 110,000 to 150,000 clones; less than 10% were seen once. The sequenced material came from PBMCs. These receptor sequences come from a man between 50 and 59 years old in good health and CMV-seronegative. Each CDR3 is given with its conserved first and last residue. A D gene is named only where the DNA matches it firmly. Clone size is not always given. Where it is, it says once, few, many or a class for expanded clones.

TRBD1	NA	TRBV25-1	TRBJ2-7	TGTGCCAGCAGTGACGCCGCAGCAGGGACAGGGGGCAGATACTTC	CASSDAAAGTGGRYF
TRBD1	few	TRBV6-1	TRBJ1-5	TGTGCCAGCAGTGAAAAAGGGGGCGACCAGCCCCAGCATTTT	CASSEKGGDQPQHF
NA	NA	TRBV7-9	TRBJ1-4	TGTGCGAGCAGCCCCACAGTTGCAACTAATGAAAAACTGTTTTTT	CASSPTVATNEKLFF
TRBD2	NA	TRBV7-3	TRBJ2-1	TGTGCCAGCAGCTTAGGTACTAGCGGGGGATATGAGCAGTTCTTC	CASSLGTSGGYEQFF
TRBD1	NA	TRBV2	TRBJ2-2	TGTGCCAGCAGTCGACAGGGGGTGGGCACCGGGGAGCTGTTTTTT	CASSRQGVGTGELFF
TRBD1	NA	TRBV7-9	TRBJ1-4	TGTGCCAGCAGCCCTGAGACAGGGGGCGAAGAAAAACTGTTTTTT	CASSPETGGEEKLFF
NA	few	TRBV19	TRBJ2-7	TGTGCCAGTAGTATGCGGCAGGGGGGCTCCTACGAGCAGTACTTC	CASSMRQGGSYEQYF
NA	NA	TRBV27	TRBJ1-5	TGTGCCAGCAGTTTAGGACCAGGGGTGGCCTGGGGCAATCAGCCCCAGCATTTT	CASSLGPGVAWGNQPQHF
TRBD1	few	TRBV6-5	TRBJ1-2	TGTGCCAGCAGGGAAAAGGGGGACAGGGGTGGCTACACCTTC	CASREKGDRGGYTF
NA	few	TRBV6-5	TRBJ2-7	TGTGCCAGCTCGGCAGAGGCCACCTACGAGCAGTACTTC	CASSAEATYEQYF
NA	NA	TRBV5-1	TRBJ1-1	TGCGCCAGCAGCTTGGGGGGGGTAACTGAAGCTTTCTTT	CASSLGGVTEAFF
TRBD2	few	TRBV9	TRBJ2-1	TGTGCCAGCAGCGAGACTAGCGCGGTAGGCAATGAGCAGTTCTTC	CASSETSAVGNEQFF
TRBD1	few	TRBV29-1	TRBJ1-1	TGCAGCGCAGTTAGGACAGGGGGCCACACTGAAGCTTTCTTT	CSAVRTGGHTEAFF
TRBD2	NA	TRBV25-1	TRBJ2-2	TGTGCCAGCAGTGAAAGCCTAGCGGGATATACCGGGGAGCTGTTTTTT	CASSESLAGYTGELFF
NA	few	TRBV7-8	TRBJ2-4	TGTGCCAGCAGCCAGAGCGGAGTAGCCAAAAACATTCAGTACTTC	CASSQSGVAKNIQYF
TRBD2	NA	TRBV27	TRBJ2-7	TGTGCCAGCAGTCTCCCAGGCGGGGGACTTTACGAGCAGTACTTC	CASSLPGGGLYEQYF
NA	few	TRBV11-3	TRBJ2-5	TGTGCCAGCAGCTTAGAGGCAGACAACCAAGAGACCCAGTACTTC	CASSLEADNQETQYF
TRBD1	NA	TRBV5-8	TRBJ2-5	TGTGCCAGCAGCTTGGAGGGACAGGGAGGAGAGACCCAGTACTTC	CASSLEGQGGETQYF
TRBD1	few	TRBV6-5	TRBJ1-2	TGTGCCAGCAGTTCCAGGACAGGGGGGAATGGCTACACCTTC	CASSSRTGGNGYTF
NA	few	TRBV6-1	TRBJ1-5	TGTGCCCCGAAGAGGAATCAGCCCCAGCATTTT	CAPKRNQPQHF
NA	NA	TRBV6-5	TRBJ1-4	TGTGCCAGCAGCCGGGGGGCCTTTCCCGAAAAACTGTTTTTT	CASSRGAFPEKLFF
NA	NA	TRBV18	TRBJ2-1	TGTGCCAGCTCAGCGACAGTCCAAAATGAGCAGTTCTTC	CASSATVQNEQFF
NA	NA	TRBV5-1	TRBJ2-5	TGCGCCAGCAGCTTGGTGGGGGCCGCCTTACAAGAGACCCAGTACTTC	CASSLVGAALQETQYF
NA	NA	TRBV30	TRBJ1-6	TGTGCCTGGAGTGCTGGGGGCACCTATAATTCACCCCTCCACTTT	CAWSAGGTYNSPLHF
NA	NA	TRBV6-1	TRBJ1-4	TGTGCCAGCAGTGATTCTGCGACAGGTTCGTACGATGAAAAACTGTTTTTT	CASSDSATGSYDEKLFF
TRBD2	NA	TRBV10-3	TRBJ2-2	TGTGCCATCCTGACTGGGGCAGCGGGGGGAAGGAACACCGGGGAGCTGTTTTTT	CAILTGAAGGRNTGELFF
NA	few	TRBV7-3	TRBJ2-3	TGTGCCAGCAGCTTAAACTACCCAGATACGCAGTATTTT	CASSLNYPDTQYF
TRBD2	NA	TRBV5-1	TRBJ2-1	TGCGCCAGCAGCGGGGGGAGGGGATCCTACAATGAGCAGTTCTTC	CASSGGRGSYNEQFF
NA	NA	TRBV19	TRBJ2-7	TGTGCCAGTAGTGTGGGGGGACGGTACGAGCAGTACTTC	CASSVGGRYEQYF
TRBD2	few	TRBV15	TRBJ2-7	TGTGCCACCAGCAGAGATTATCGAGCGGGAGGGCTTCACGAGCAGTACTTC	CATSRDYRAGGLHEQYF
TRBD1	NA	TRBV6-1	TRBJ2-7	TGTGCCAGCAGTTGGGACAGGAGTTCCTACGAGCAGTACTTC	CASSWDRSSYEQYF
NA	NA	TRBV4-1	TRBJ1-3	TGCGCCAGCAGCCAACAGGAATTCATCTCTGGAAACACCATATATTTT	CASSQQEFISGNTIYF
TRBD1	few	TRBV5-1	TRBJ2-3	TGCGCCAGCAGAAAACAGGGGGCGCGCAGCGACGGCACAGATACGCAGTATTTT	CASRKQGARSDGTDTQYF
TRBD2	NA	TRBV19	TRBJ2-1	TGTGCCAGTACCCAGCGGGGACTAGCGGGCTCAAGCTCCTACAATGAGCAGTTCTTC	CASTQRGLAGSSSYNEQFF
TRBD2	NA	TRBV4-1	TRBJ2-1	TGCGCCAGCAGTCCGACCCCTCTAGCGGGGGGAGGGCCATACAATGAGCAGTTCTTC	CASSPTPLAGGGPYNEQFF
NA	many	TRBV5-1	TRBJ2-5	TGCGCCAGCAGCACACAACAGGGTGGCGGGGAGACCCAGTACTTC	CASSTQQGGGETQYF
NA	NA	TRBV7-3	TRBJ2-5	TGTGCCAGCAGCTTAGGAGGCGTCAGGGGACAAGAGACCCAGTACTTC	CASSLGGVRGQETQYF
NA	NA	TRBV7-2	TRBJ2-7	TGTGCCAGCAGCCACCGGACAGCACCGAGCACATACGAGCAGTACTTC	CASSHRTAPSTYEQYF
TRBD1	few	TRBV25-1	TRBJ1-2	TGTGCCAGCAGTGAATTTGGACAGGGGGCGGCAAATGGCTACACCTTC	CASSEFGQGAANGYTF
NA	NA	TRBV6-4	TRBJ2-5	TGTGCCAGCATCCCCCCGCGAAGTGAAACCCAGTACTTC	CASIPPRSETQYF
TRBD2	few	TRBV19	TRBJ2-7	TGTGCCAGTAGTGTCTCCGGGACTAGAGGAGACTACGAGCAGTACTTC	CASSVSGTRGDYEQYF
NA	NA	TRBV7-2	TRBJ2-7	TGTGCCAGCAGCTTAGAGCCCCCAGGGCTGGATTCCTACGAGCAGTACTTC	CASSLEPPGLDSYEQYF
NA	few	TRBV14	TRBJ1-4	TGTGCCAGCAGCCAGAGTCTGATGGATGAAAAACTGTTTTTT	CASSQSLMDEKLFF
NA	few	TRBV5-4	TRBJ2-1	TGTGCCAGCAGCTCATCCTACGGCCGGGTGCAGTTCTTC	CASSSSYGRVQFF
TRBD1	few	TRBV19	TRBJ1-2	TGTGCCAGTAACACAGGGGGCTATGGCTACACCTTC	CASNTGGYGYTF
TRBD1	few	TRBV5-1	TRBJ2-5	TGCGCCAGCAGCTTGGGGCAGGGGGCAGGGGAGACCCAGTACTTC	CASSLGQGAGETQYF
TRBD1	few	TRBV25-1	TRBJ1-1	TGTGCCAGCGGACAGGGGTATGCTGAAGCTTTCTTT	CASGQGYAEAFF
NA	NA	TRBV12-2	TRBJ2-1	TGTGCAAGTCGCTACCCGGGACAGGGGGAAATCGATGAGCAGTTCTTC	CASRYPGQGEIDEQFF
TRBD1	NA	TRBV15	TRBJ1-1	TGTGCCACCAGACAGGGGGCGCCCACTGAAGCTTTCTTT	CATRQGAPTEAFF
TRBD2	few	TRBV6-5	TRBJ2-3	TGTGCCACCCTCAGCGGGGGGGTAGATACGCAGTATTTT	CATLSGGVDTQYF
TRBD1	NA	TRBV18	TRBJ1-5	TGTGCCAGCTCACCCTACGGACAGGGGAACCAGCCCCAGCATTTT	CASSPYGQGNQPQHF
NA	few	TRBV6-5	TRBJ1-2	TGTGCCAGCAGTTATACGGACAGCCGTCCGTATGGCTACACCTTC	CASSYTDSRPYGYTF
TRBD1	NA	TRBV6-1	TRBJ1-3	TGTGCCAGCTACAGGGGGGCCGCGGGAAACACCATATATTTT	CASYRGAAGNTIYF
NA	NA	TRBV5-6	TRBJ1-4	TGTGCCAGCAGCTTGATCAGGGTGAACGAAAAACTGTTTTTT	CASSLIRVNEKLFF
TRBD1	NA	TRBV5-6	TRBJ1-5	TGTGCCAGCAGCTCCGGGACAGGGGGCTTCGGTCAGCCCCAGCATTTT	CASSSGTGGFGQPQHF
NA	NA	TRBV7-9	TRBJ1-1	TGTGCCAGCAGCTCCCACAGGGACACTGAAGCTTTCTTT	CASSSHRDTEAFF